These 12 T cell receptor beta chains originate from one sample sequenced in a study of blood T cells in healthy people across ages. Primed by a sample-barcoded 5' primer and a J-beta primer mix, a second PCR proceeded for about 6 to 11 cycles. TCRdb reanalysed the 5' RACE reads using MiXCR and keeps one entry per CDR3 protein. The sample consists of 800,000 to 950,000 distinct CDR3 sequences, about 44% of them appearing once. The sequencing sample was made of blood. The receptors were sampled from a man aged 25 to 45 in good health.

The V call is TRBV7-2, the J call TRBJ2-7, with D possibly called TRBD1 or TRBD2 (5 bases each). The V gene's germline CDR1 is SGHTA and CDR2 FQGNSA. This CDR3 contains 16 residues. V lost 1 base, J lost 3 bases, and 16 bases lay in between. As DNA, the CDR3 is TGTGCCAGCAGCTTAGGCCTCCGGGACCTCAGCTACGAGCAGTACTTC. Translated: CASSLGLRDLSYEQYF.

This clonotype was counted a single time. The CDR3 region has the DNA TGCAGTGCTAGCTCTAGCGGGGGCCTTTACAATGAGCAGTTCTTC. Protein sequence: CSASSSGGLYNEQFF. The chain recombines TRBV20-1 with TRBJ2-1; 10 bases map to TRBD2. The ends lost 3 bases at V and 4 bases at J; junction bases unmatched: 6. This CDR3 has 15 residues. Germline V gives CDR1 DFQATT, CDR2 SNEGSKA (reference sequence).

This clonotype showed up just once. In nucleotides, the CDR3 is TGTGCCAGCAGCAGGGCAGCCCTCGCAACTAATGAAAAACTGTTTTTT. It translates to CASSRAALATNEKLFF. The chain joins TRBV6-5 to TRBJ1-4, with D perhaps matching TRBD1 (5 bases). The CDR3 is 16 amino acids. Germline CDR1 reads MNHEY; CDR2 reads SVGAGI. Trimming cost V 6 bases and J 0 bases, with 14 bases left between them.

As regards this clonotype: Relative to the germline gene, one junction end is altered; a read error may explain this. This chain uses TRBV27 with TRBJ1-6; D remains ambiguous. The CDR3 contains 12 residues. In germline, CDR1 is MNHEY, CDR2 SMNVEV (reference sequence). CDR3: CASSQRASLLHF. The CDR3 DNA is TGTGCCAGCAGTCAGAGGGCTTCACTCCTCCACTTT.

This rearrangement joins TRBV7-2 to TRBJ1-2; 7 nucleotides align to TRBD1. Germline values: CDR1 SGHTA, CDR2 FQGNSA. The CDR3 has 12 amino acids. Trimming at V came to 5 bases and at J to 10 bases, leaving 7 bases not matched to a gene. The CDR3 DNA reads as TGTGCCAGCAGCCCCCGGGACAGACCCTACACCTTC. Residues: CASSPRDRPYTF.

This rearrangement joins TRBV20-1 to TRBJ2-4; D gene uncertain. The J call may be in error: the DNA end matches TRBJ2-7 better. The CDR3 spans 13 residues. In germline, CDR1 is DFQATT, CDR2 SNEGSKA (reference sequence). Here the CDR3 DNA reads TGCAGTGCTAGAGAGGTCAGACCCTACGAGCAGTACTTC. As protein: CSAREVRPYEQYF.

The sample holds a few counts of this clonotype. This chain links TRBV12-3 or TRBV12-4 with TRBJ2-7, with unresolved D. The CDR3 extends over 12 amino acids. The V gene lost 3 bases and the J gene lost 3 bases, with 6 bases spanning the gap. The CDR3 loop is CASSLHNYEQYF. As DNA, the CDR3 is TGTGCCAGCAGTTTGCACAACTACGAGCAGTACTTC.

This clonotype showed up just a few times. This chain uses TRBV27 with TRBJ2-7; 7 nucleotides line up with TRBD1. The CDR3 covers 15 residues. The J segment lost 5 bases and the V segment lost 4 bases, leaving 11 bases of the junction unmatched. Germline CDR1 is MNHEY and CDR2 is SMNVEV (reference sequence). The chain's CDR3 is CASSSQTGLVHEQYF. DNA for the CDR3: TGTGCCAGCAGTTCCCAGACAGGGTTGGTTCACGAGCAGTACTTC.

This clonotype was seen repeatedly, ten times or more. J is TRBJ2-1 and V is TRBV20-1; 9 bases agree with TRBD2. Germline lookup yields CDR1 DFQATT and CDR2 SNEGSKA (reference sequence). The ends lost 3 bases at V and 8 bases at J; junction bases unmatched: 8. The CDR3 loop spans 14 amino acids. In DNA, the CDR3 is TGCAGTGCTAGTCTTCCCAGCGGGAGGTATGAGCAGTTCTTC. It codes for CSASLPSGRYEQFF.

The chain joins TRBV7-9 to TRBJ1-1; D call uncertain. This CDR3 comprises 13 residues. The germline V gene encodes CDR1 SEHNR and CDR2 FQNEAQ (reference sequence). Trimming took off 1 base at V and 12 bases at J, with 15 bases between the two ends. CDR3: CASSLVPGVITFF. In DNA, the CDR3 is TGTGCCAGCAGCTTAGTACCGGGAGTGATAACTTTCTTT.

The genes are TRBV7-8 and TRBJ2-1; D not certain. The end of the DNA is better explained by TRBJ2-7, so the J call may be wrong. The CDR3 has 15 amino acids. Germline CDR1 and CDR2: SGHVS and FQNEAQ. CDR3 protein: CASSLALGPYNEQYF. In DNA form, the CDR3 reads TGTGCCAGCAGCTTAGCATTAGGGCCCTACAATGAGCAGTACTTC.

This chain joins TRBV2 and TRBJ1-2; D ambiguous. V lost 3 bases and J lost 0, with 8 bases in between. The CDR3 is made up of 14 amino acids. CDR1 and CDR2 from the germline V gene are SNHLY and FYNNEI. CDR3 loop: CASSDPVANYGYTF. The CDR3, as DNA: TGTGCCAGCAGTGACCCAGTAGCTAACTATGGCTACACCTTC.